The next 14 T cell receptor beta chains were all read from a single sample in a study of shared clonotypes between healthy human individuals. Repertoires were generated with immunoSEQ multiplex PCR, while TCRdb's copy carries only in-frame clones and drops some. Of roughly 660,000 clones listed, 90% are singletons. Sequencing was carried out using memory CD8+ T cells from PBMCs. Subset denoted: CD45RO+ cells pooled with CCR7-negative TemRA cells. All receptors come from a man between 18 and 35 years old in good health. Some clones in this sample may be carry-over from other donors' samples.

The rearrangement uses TRBV6-6 and TRBJ1-3, with D uncertain. The V gene's germline CDR1 is MNHNY and CDR2 SVGAGI (reference sequence). CDR3 size: 12 residues. V lost 8 bases and J lost 8, with 13 bases in between. The CDR3 DNA is TGTGCCAGCGCTACCCTTCGAGACACCATATATTTT. It is translated as CASATLRDTIYF.

The V gene is TRBV27, the J gene TRBJ2-1; D possibly corresponds to TRBD2 (6 bases). Between the trimmed V and J ends, which lost 7 bases and 10 bases, there was a span of 23 bases. CDR1 is MNHEY and CDR2 is SMNVEV in the germline V gene (reference sequence). CDR3 length: 15 residues. The chain's CDR3 is CASTTPYGAGREQFF. CDR3 DNA sequence: TGTGCCAGCACTACCCCATACGGGGCCGGGAGAGAGCAGTTCTTC.

The chain is built from TRBV27 and TRBJ2-3; no definite D call. The V end was cut by 7 bases, the J end by 4 bases, with 18 bases between. In germline, CDR1 is MNHEY, CDR2 SMNVEV (reference sequence). The CDR3 totals 15 residues. CDR3 nucleotide sequence: TGTGCCAGCATGAACGGTATCTCGTCGGCAGATACGCAGTATTTT. Protein: CASMNGISSADTQYF.

V is TRBV30 and J is TRBJ2-4; 11 bases align to TRBD2. The CDR3 loop spans 16 amino acids. V trimming: 1 base; J trimming: 8 bases; junction bases outside the gene matches: 10. Germline CDR1 GTSNPN, CDR2 SVGIG (reference sequence). CDR3 sequence reads: CAWSGSGRALYDIQYF. DNA of the CDR3: TGTGCCTGGAGTGGTAGCGGGAGGGCCCTGTATGACATTCAGTACTTC. The whole variable domain, remainder taken from reference TRBV30 and TRBJ2-4, is SQTIHQWPATLVQPVGSPLSLECTVEGTSNPNLYWYRQAAGRGLQLLFYSVGIGQISSEVPQNLSASRPQDRQFILSSKKLLLSDSGFYLCAWSGSGRALYDIQYFGAGTRLSVL.

The genes are TRBV7-9 and TRBJ1-4; a possible D gene is TRBD1 (5 bases). Trimming removed 5 bases at V and 12 bases at J, with 13 bases between. This CDR3 comprises 12 residues. Germline loops: CDR1 SEHNR, CDR2 FQNEAQ (reference sequence). CDR3 nucleotides: TGTGCCAGCAGCCAGGCCGGGGCGGAACTGTTTTTT. This translates into CASSQAGAELFF.

In regard to this clone: A much larger clone differs by one base, so this may be a read error. CDR3 sequence reads: CASSLAEGNEQFF. As DNA, the CDR3 is TGTGCCAGCAGCTTAGCTGAGGGGAATGAGCAGTTCTTC. The rearrangement links TRBV13 to TRBJ2-1; either TRBD1 or TRBD2 may supply D (5 bases each). Looked up from germline, CDR1 is PRHDT and CDR2 is FYEKMQ (reference sequence). V was shortened by 1 base and J by 7 bases, with 8 bases between the two germline ends. The CDR3 runs 13 residues.

This CDR3 is CASSLTPTTHDTGELFF. The CDR3 bases are TGTGCCAGCAGCTTAACTCCGACGACGCACGACACCGGGGAGCTGTTTTTT. J is TRBJ2-2 and V is TRBV7-3; no reliable D call. V lost 0 bases to trimming and J lost 3 bases, with 14 bases between them. The V gene's germline CDR1 is SGHTA and CDR2 FQGTGA. This CDR3 contains 17 residues.

In DNA form, the CDR3 reads TGTGCCAGCAGTTCCGAGGCCCCCTACGAGCAGTACTTC. Translation gives CASSSEAPYEQYF. This rearrangement joins TRBV5-6 to TRBJ2-7, with D hard to call. The length of the CDR3 is 13 residues. V gave up 5 bases and J gave up 2 bases, with 11 bases separating them. In germline, CDR1 is SGHDT, CDR2 YYEEEE.

The chain carries TRBV28 and TRBJ2-1; possibly TRBD2 for D (6 bases). The CDR3 has 18 residues. CDR1 is MDHEN, CDR2 SYDVKM, per germline. Between the trimmed V and J ends, which lost 6 bases and 0 bases, there was a span of 21 bases. The CDR3, as DNA: TGTGCCAGCAGCGCAACAACCGCTGTCGGGAGCTCCTACAATGAGCAGTTCTTC. Amino acids: CASSATTAVGSSYNEQFF.

The rearrangement uses TRBV5-1 and TRBJ2-1; D remains unclear. CDR3 length equals 14 residues. The V gene lost 5 bases and the J gene lost 4 bases, with 13 bases spanning the gap. Germline-derived CDR1 and CDR2 are SGHRS and YFSETQ. The CDR3 region is CASRNVLRYNEQFF. CDR3 bases: TGCGCCAGCAGGAACGTATTACGATACAATGAGCAGTTCTTC.

This clone was seen only a few times. The chain recombines TRBV30 with TRBJ1-1; D perhaps matches TRBD1 (5 bases). Germline-derived CDR1 and CDR2 are GTSNPN and SVGIG (reference sequence). The germline V and J ends were trimmed by 8 bases and 7 bases, with 17 bases remaining between them. The CDR3 sequence is 12 residues long. This chain's CDR3 is CAGEGRTIEAFF. CDR3 coding DNA: TGTGCCGGGGAGGGGAGGACCATTGAAGCTTTCTTT.

On this clone: The same CDR3 also results from other DNA sequences found in this sample. This chain links TRBV27 with TRBJ2-7; no clear D. The V and J ends lost 3 bases and 2 bases respectively, with 8 bases between them. Germline CDR1 reads MNHEY; CDR2 reads SMNVEV (reference sequence). CDR3 length: 13 amino acids. Here the CDR3 reads CASSFSRTYEQYF. The CDR3 coding sequence is TGTGCCAGCAGTTTTTCCAGAACCTACGAGCAGTACTTC.

The chain links TRBV27 to TRBJ2-7, with TRBD2 matching over 8 bases. The CDR3 is made up of 14 amino acids. Germline-derived CDR1 and CDR2 are MNHEY and SMNVEV (reference sequence). The J segment lost 1 base and the V segment lost 6 bases, leaving 5 bases of the junction unmatched. CDR3 sequence: CASRSSGPSYEQYF. The CDR3 bases are TGTGCCAGCAGGTCTAGCGGGCCATCCTACGAGCAGTACTTC.

The gene calls are TRBV6-1 and TRBJ1-5, with D uncertain. Germline V CDR1 and CDR2: MNHNS, SASEGT. V was clipped by 4 bases and J by 0 bases, with 19 bases between them. This CDR3 has 18 residues. This chain's CDR3 is CASSGARSRGSSNQPQHF. DNA for the CDR3: TGTGCCAGCAGTGGAGCTCGATCGCGGGGTTCTAGCAATCAGCCCCAGCATTTT.